The rows below give T cell receptor beta chains drawn from one sample of a study of cytomegalovirus exposure and HLA in healthy donors. Profiled with immunoSEQ multiplex PCR; TCRdb holds only in-frame clones, not every one. The table has more than 90,000 clones, 80% to 85% seen once. Input material: PBMCs. The source is a woman in her sixties or seventies in good health and CMV-seropositive. Both conserved end residues are part of each CDR3. The D gene is left open where the match is weak. Expanded clones are given a class, and other clones once, few, many or no size at all.

size: NA; V: TRBV7-9; D: NA; J: TRBJ1-3; CDR3: CASSLEASSGNTIYF; DNA: TGTGCCAGCAGCTTAGAAGCATCCTCTGGAAACACCATATATTTT
size: NA; V: TRBV6-6; D: NA; J: TRBJ2-1; CDR3: CASTPPSRAYNEQFF; DNA: TGTGCCAGCACCCCCCCTAGTAGAGCCTATAATGAGCAGTTCTTC
size: NA; V: TRBV15; D: NA; J: TRBJ2-5; CDR3: CATSRVGQGETQYF; DNA: TGTGCCACCAGCAGAGTAGGGCAGGGTGAGACCCAGTACTTC
size: NA; V: TRBV5-6; D: TRBD1; J: TRBJ1-2; CDR3: CATAKTGAIGYTF; DNA: TGTGCCACCGCTAAGACAGGGGCTATTGGCTACACCTTC
size: NA; V: TRBV19; D: TRBD2; J: TRBJ2-6; CDR3: CASALAGAGANVLTF; DNA: TGTGCCAGCGCGTTAGCGGGAGCTGGGGCCAACGTCCTGACTTTC
size: NA; V: TRBV7-2; D: NA; J: TRBJ1-2; CDR3: CASSLVSGGRDYGYTF; DNA: TGTGCCAGCAGCTTAGTATCCGGGGGGCGCGACTATGGCTACACCTTC
size: NA; V: TRBV7-6; D: NA; J: TRBJ2-1; CDR3: CASSPRTDSYNEQFF; DNA: TGTGCCAGCAGCCCCCGGACAGACTCCTACAATGAGCAGTTCTTC
size: NA; V: TRBV11-3; D: TRBD2; J: TRBJ2-3; CDR3: CATTGLAGTDTQYF; DNA: TGTGCCACCACGGGGCTAGCGGGCACAGATACGCAGTATTTT
size: NA; V: TRBV10-2; D: NA; J: TRBJ1-3; CDR3: CASSGPTGGNTIYF; DNA: TGCGCCAGCAGTGGGCCCACAGGCGGAAACACCATATATTTT
size: few; V: TRBV4-3; D: NA; J: TRBJ2-2; CDR3: CASSQSSGGELFF; DNA: TGCGCCAGCAGCCAAAGCAGCGGCGGGGAGCTGTTTTTT
size: NA; V: TRBV7-2; D: NA; J: TRBJ2-2; CDR3: CASSLDRQGGELFF; DNA: TGTGCCAGCAGCTTAGACCGCCAGGGCGGGGAGCTGTTTTTT
size: NA; V: TRBV7-3; D: NA; J: TRBJ2-3; CDR3: CASSYRDWWDTQYF; DNA: TGTGCCAGCAGCTATCGGGACTGGTGGGATACGCAGTATTTT
size: few; V: TRBV7-9; D: TRBD2; J: TRBJ2-2; CDR3: CASSPQAGGGTGELFF; DNA: TGTGCCAGCAGCCCACAAGCGGGAGGGGGAACCGGGGAGCTGTTTTTT
size: once; V: TRBV6-4; D: TRBD1; J: TRBJ1-1; CDR3: CASSVTGGAEAFF; DNA: TGTGCCAGCAGTGTAACAGGGGGGGCTGAAGCTTTCTTT
size: NA; V: TRBV6-1; D: NA; J: TRBJ2-2; CDR3: CASSEAFNTGELFF; DNA: TGTGCCAGCAGTGAAGCCTTTAACACCGGGGAGCTGTTTTTT
size: once; V: TRBV4-3; D: TRBD2; J: TRBJ2-1; CDR3: CASSRSGRVNNEQFF; DNA: TGCGCCAGCAGTCGTAGCGGGAGGGTTAACAATGAGCAGTTCTTC
size: NA; V: TRBV4-2; D: TRBD2; J: TRBJ2-1; CDR3: CASSRPGGRGYNEQFF; DNA: TGTGCCAGCAGCCGCCCGGGGGGGAGGGGCTACAATGAGCAGTTCTTC
size: NA; V: TRBV7-3; D: NA; J: TRBJ2-2; CDR3: CASSLPDTGELFF; DNA: TGTGCCAGCAGCTTACCCGACACCGGGGAGCTGTTTTTT
size: NA; V: TRBV14; D: TRBD2; J: TRBJ2-3; CDR3: CASSLGLVSPDTQYF; DNA: TGTGCCAGCAGCCTAGGACTAGTCAGCCCGGATACGCAGTATTTT
size: few; V: TRBV30; D: NA; J: TRBJ1-1; CDR3: CAWRPLGSNTEAFF; DNA: TGTGCCTGGAGACCCCTAGGATCGAACACTGAAGCTTTCTTT
size: NA; V: TRBV7-3; D: NA; J: TRBJ2-3; CDR3: CASSQRVTDTQYF; DNA: TGTGCCAGCAGCCAGCGAGTCACAGATACGCAGTATTTT
size: NA; V: TRBV30; D: NA; J: TRBJ1-2; CDR3: CAWSVPGRGYTF; DNA: TGTGCCTGGAGTGTGCCCGGTCGGGGCTACACCTTC
size: NA; V: TRBV2; D: TRBD2; J: TRBJ2-7; CDR3: CASRGDLYEQYF; DNA: TGTGCCAGCCGGGGGGACCTATACGAGCAGTACTTC
size: NA; V: TRBV28; D: NA; J: TRBJ2-7; CDR3: CASSPIGRGIPWEEQYF; DNA: TGTGCCAGCAGTCCCATTGGGAGAGGGATCCCCTGGGAGGAGCAGTACTTC
size: NA; V: TRBV6-5; D: NA; J: TRBJ2-5; CDR3: CASSYSGRVGETQYF; DNA: TGTGCCAGCAGTTACTCGGGCAGGGTTGGTGAGACCCAGTACTTC
size: NA; V: TRBV28; D: TRBD1; J: TRBJ1-1; CDR3: CASSSGQGDTEAFF; DNA: TGTGCCAGCAGTTCAGGACAGGGCGACACTGAAGCTTTCTTT
size: NA; V: TRBV18; D: TRBD2; J: TRBJ2-2; CDR3: CASSPPSGRALGELFF; DNA: TGTGCCAGCTCACCTCCTAGCGGGAGGGCCCTCGGGGAGCTGTTTTTT
size: NA; V: TRBV5-4; D: NA; J: TRBJ2-2; CDR3: CASSRSNRRDGPNTGELFF; DNA: TGTGCCAGCAGCCGCTCTAACCGGCGGGATGGCCCGAACACCGGGGAGCTGTTTTTT
size: NA; V: TRBV28; D: TRBD1; J: TRBJ2-3; CDR3: CASSSFGTGGTDTQYF; DNA: TGTGCCAGCAGTTCGTTCGGGACAGGGGGCACAGATACGCAGTATTTT
size: few; V: TRBV10-1; D: NA; J: TRBJ1-1; CDR3: CASSHPVGGGTEAFF; DNA: TGCGCCAGCAGTCACCCCGTGGGGGGGGGTACTGAAGCTTTCTTT
size: NA; V: TRBV7-2; D: NA; J: TRBJ2-3; CDR3: CASISGTDTQYF; DNA: TGTGCCAGCATAAGCGGCACAGATACGCAGTATTTT
size: NA; V: TRBV12-5; D: NA; J: TRBJ2-5; CDR3: CASGLRLGETQYF; DNA: TGTGCTAGTGGTTTGCGACTCGGGGAGACCCAGTACTTC
size: few; V: TRBV4-2; D: TRBD1; J: TRBJ1-2; CDR3: CASSRGQGMGGYTF; DNA: TGTGCCAGCAGCCGCGGACAGGGCATGGGGGGCTACACCTTC
size: NA; V: TRBV7-8; D: NA; J: TRBJ2-7; CDR3: CASSPTGEQYF; DNA: TGTGCCAGCAGCCCGACAGGAGAGCAGTACTTC
size: NA; V: TRBV9; D: TRBD2; J: TRBJ2-1; CDR3: CASSAGLAGSSYNEQFF; DNA: TGTGCCAGCAGCGCAGGACTAGCGGGATCCTCCTACAATGAGCAGTTCTTC
size: NA; V: TRBV28; D: TRBD1; J: TRBJ2-7; CDR3: CASRGTGESYEQYF; DNA: TGTGCCAGCAGGGGGACAGGGGAGTCCTACGAGCAGTACTTC